The TCR beta chain described here comes from a study of cytomegalovirus exposure and HLA in healthy donors. Study in general: A later analysis reported the roughly 120 validation repertoires used the same platform as the roughly 670 first-cohort repertoires. Study-wide results and caveats: The study designated 150 to 200 TCR beta chains cytomegalovirus-associated. The classifier reportedly diagnosed cytomegalovirus status with high sensitivity and specificity.

V lost 4 bases, J lost 3 bases, and 11 bases lay in between. CDR1 is LGHNA, CDR2 YNFKEQ, per germline. The CDR3 runs 14 residues. Worth noting for this clone: The antigen is undetermined.

Using immunoSEQ multiplex PCR, the repertoire was profiled, and TCRdb retains in-frame clones only, with some absent. The table shows 71,000 or so clones, with over 85% occurring only once. Input material: PBMCs. The TCR comes from a man aged 18 to 30 in good health and CMV-seropositive. The chain links TRBV4-2 to TRBJ2-3, with no clear D. In DNA, the CDR3 is TGTGCCAGCAGCCCCCCTGCCCGGACAGATACGCAGTATTTT. As protein: CASSPPARTDTQYF.